The 32 T cell receptor beta chains presented below share a single source sample, sequenced in a study of CD8 T cells in Susac syndrome. A quantity of about 0.5 to 1 ug RNA underwent reverse transcription using random hexamers. From the immunoSEQ multiplex PCR reads, TCRdb called clonotypes with MiXCR, one entry per CDR3 protein. The table records 150,000 to 200,000 distinct CDR3 sequences, around 90% of them present only once. The sequencing input was CD4+ T cells from PBMCs. The receptors here all came from a human donor in good health.

V and J are TRBV5-1 and TRBJ1-1; no firm D call. V lost 3 bases and J lost 1, with 16 bases in between. The CDR3 loop spans 16 amino acids. Germline CDR1 and CDR2: SGHRS and YFSETQ. The CDR3 is CASSSRLLPQNTEAFF. In DNA, the CDR3 is TGCGCCAGCAGCTCCAGGCTTCTACCCCAGAACACTGAAGCTTTCTTT.

The chain couples TRBV10-1 to TRBJ2-5, with 10 bases matching TRBD2. The V gene's germline CDR1 is WNHNN and CDR2 SYGVQD (reference sequence). The V gene end was trimmed by 3 bases and the J gene end by 2 bases; junction bases not matched to a gene: 6. The CDR3 runs 16 residues. CDR3 DNA sequence: TGCGCCAGCAGTGATCTAGCGGGGGAGTCTCAAGAGACCCAGTACTTC. Translation gives CASSDLAGESQETQYF.

The rearrangement uses TRBV7-2 and TRBJ2-3; 7 positions match TRBD2. From germline, CDR1 is SGHTA and CDR2 FQGNSA. V was pared by 1 base and J by 5 bases, with 3 bases of the junction left unmatched. This CDR3 spans 14 amino acids. In nucleotides, the CDR3 is TGTGCCAGCAGCTTAGGACTAGCCGTAGATACGCAGTATTTT. This gives the protein CASSLGLAVDTQYF.

V gene TRBV3-1 combines with J gene TRBJ2-1, with D possibly being TRBD2 (5 bases). The CDR3 spans 15 residues. Germline loops: CDR1 LGHDT, CDR2 YNNKEL (reference sequence). V lost 1 base to trimming and J lost 5 bases, with 12 bases between them. The CDR3 region is CASSQVGLGNNEQFF. The DNA for the CDR3 is TGTGCCAGCAGCCAAGTCGGACTGGGAAACAATGAGCAGTTCTTC.

This clonotype was detected once. The V call is TRBV6-2 or TRBV6-3, the J call TRBJ2-1, with TRBD2 matching over 12 bases. V shed 7 bases and J 4 bases; nucleotides not matched to a gene: 8. Germline-derived CDR1 and CDR2 are MNHEY and SVGEGT. The CDR3 consists of 16 residues. CDR3 amino acids: CASTRTTSGGYNEQFF. In DNA, the CDR3 is TGTGCCAGCACCCGAACGACTAGCGGGGGATACAATGAGCAGTTCTTC.

The J gene is TRBJ2-7, the V gene TRBV28; 7 bases agree with TRBD2. Trimming removed 3 bases from V and 7 bases from J; junction bases left unmatched: 3. CDR1 and CDR2 (germline): MDHEN, SYDVKM. This CDR3 has 12 amino acids. The CDR3 here is CASSLGGREQYF. In nucleotides, the CDR3 is TGTGCCAGCAGTTTGGGAGGGAGGGAGCAGTACTTC.

The rearrangement uses TRBV6-2 or TRBV6-3 and TRBJ2-3; 7 positions agree with TRBD2. The CDR3 covers 15 residues. Looked up from germline, CDR1 is MNHEY and CDR2 is SVGEGT. V gave up 7 bases and J gave up 2 bases; unmatched junction bases: 9. CDR3 bases: TGTGCCAGCAAGAAACGCACTAGCGACACAGATACGCAGTATTTT. As protein: CASKKRTSDTDTQYF.

This rearrangement joins TRBV20-1 to TRBJ1-1; D not resolved. The germline V and J ends were trimmed by 5 bases and 4 bases, with 8 bases remaining between them. The CDR3 totals 11 residues. Germline-derived CDR1 and CDR2 are DFQATT and SNEGSKA (reference sequence). The DNA for the CDR3 is TGCAGTGCTCCCACCACCACTGAAGCTTTCTTT. The encoded protein is CSAPTTTEAFF.

This rearrangement joins TRBV6-2 or TRBV6-3 to TRBJ2-3, with a tentative D call TRBD1 (6 bases). Germline assignment: CDR1 MNHEY and CDR2 SVGEGT. Trimming left V 6 bases short and J 6 bases short, with 13 bases between. The CDR3 spans 13 residues. This chain's CDR3 is CASRIQGSDTQYF. The CDR3 DNA sequence: TGTGCCAGCAGGATACAGGGTAGTGATACGCAGTATTTT.

V is TRBV5-1 and J is TRBJ2-2; 8 positions agree with TRBD1. Germline V gene sequence: CDR1 SGHRS, CDR2 YFSETQ. V lost 2 bases to trimming and J lost 4 bases; unmatched junction nucleotides: 1. The CDR3 sequence is 14 residues long. CDR3 loop: CASSFTGGTGELFF. In DNA form, the CDR3 reads TGCGCCAGCAGCTTCACAGGGGGCACCGGGGAGCTGTTTTTT.

The chain combines TRBV6-5 with TRBJ2-1, with D unresolved. The CDR3 covers 11 residues. The ends were cut back, 6 bases at V and 5 bases at J, with 5 bases in the middle. Germline V gene data show CDR1 as MNHEY and CDR2 as SVGAGI. CDR3 in amino acids: CASRANNEQFF. CDR3 DNA: TGTGCCAGCAGGGCGAACAATGAGCAGTTCTTC.

The V call is TRBV6-2 or TRBV6-3, the J call TRBJ2-1; TRBD2 is a possible D gene (5 bases). Between the trimmed V and J ends, which lost 1 base and 0 bases, there was a span of 10 bases. The length of the CDR3 is 16 residues. Per germline, CDR1 MNHEY and CDR2 SVGEGT. The CDR3 loop reads CASSYLSGSSYNEQFF. As DNA, the CDR3 is TGTGCCAGCAGTTACTTGAGCGGCAGCTCCTACAATGAGCAGTTCTTC.

The rearrangement links TRBV28 to TRBJ1-2; perhaps TRBD1 as D (6 bases). The CDR3 runs to 12 residues. CDR1 MDHEN and CDR2 SYDVKM come from the germline V gene. Trimming stripped 8 bases from V and 5 bases from J, with 12 bases between. The CDR3 nucleotides are TGTGCCAGCGCAGACACAGGGTATGGCTACACCTTC. Residues: CASADTGYGYTF.

J is TRBJ2-1 and V is TRBV20-1; 15 bases line up with TRBD2. Trimming took 4 bases from V and 15 from J; bases not matched to a gene: 13. Germline-derived CDR1 and CDR2 are DFQATT and SNEGSKA (reference sequence). This CDR3 has 15 residues. The CDR3 nucleotides are TGCAGTGCTACCCCGGGACTAGCGGGAGGAACAAGGACGTTCTTC. As protein: CSATPGLAGGTRTFF.

This chain joins TRBV29-1 and TRBJ2-4, with D possibly matching TRBD2 (5 bases). The germline V gene encodes CDR1 SQVTM and CDR2 ANQGSEA. This CDR3 region has 12 residues. Trimming shortened V by 3 bases and J by 5 bases, and 8 bases separated the two germline ends. In DNA, the CDR3 is TGCAGCGTTGATGAGGGAGAAAACATTCAGTACTTC. This sequence encodes CSVDEGENIQYF.

V gene TRBV6-6 combines with J gene TRBJ1-4; 9 bases map to TRBD1. The V gene end was trimmed by 7 bases and the J gene end by 5 bases; junction bases not matched to a gene: 8. Germline CDR1 reads MNHNY; CDR2 reads SVGAGI (reference sequence). This CDR3 region has 15 residues. CDR3 residues: CASTRGDRENEKLFF. The CDR3 nucleotides read TGTGCCAGCACCCGAGGGGACAGGGAAAATGAAAAACTGTTTTTT.

This rearrangement joins TRBV29-1 to TRBJ1-5, with 7 bases fitting TRBD1. The junction had 2 bases not matched to a gene; V was cut back by 4 bases and J by 5 bases. The CDR3 sequence is 12 residues long. Germline lookup yields CDR1 SQVTM and CDR2 ANQGSEA. The CDR3 DNA reads TGCAGCGTTGGGGACAGTGATCAGCCCCAGCATTTT. Its protein product is CSVGDSDQPQHF.

V is TRBV2 and J is TRBJ2-2; 8 bases fit TRBD1. Germline V lookup: CDR1 SNHLY, CDR2 FYNNEI. V shed 10 bases, J shed 0 bases, and the junction held 7 bases outside the gene matches. The CDR3 totals 15 residues. Written as DNA, the CDR3 is TGTGCCACCAACCCACAGGGGGCGAACACCGGGGAGCTGTTTTTT. It encodes CATNPQGANTGELFF.

The rearrangement joins TRBV9 to TRBJ2-7, with TRBD2 as a possible D gene (6 bases). Germline V gives CDR1 SGDLS, CDR2 YYNGEE. The CDR3 is 14 residues long. The V end lost 2 bases, the J end lost 2 bases, and 11 bases lay between the germline ends. The CDR3 is CASSVGGLTYEQYF. The DNA of the CDR3 is TGTGCCAGCAGCGTCGGAGGACTAACCTACGAGCAGTACTTC.

V and J are TRBV7-8 and TRBJ2-1, with D maybe TRBD2 (5 bases). Germline CDR1 is SGHVS and CDR2 is FQNEAQ. V lost 0 bases and J 2 bases, leaving 8 bases between the germline ends. This CDR3 comprises 15 residues. The CDR3 loop is CASSLARLPYNEQFF. CDR3 in DNA: TGTGCCAGCAGCTTAGCGAGACTACCCTACAATGAGCAGTTCTTC.

The rearrangement links TRBV29-1 to TRBJ1-1; 7 bases align to TRBD1. The CDR3 totals 13 residues. Germline CDR1 reads SQVTM; CDR2 reads ANQGSEA. Trimming removed 5 bases from V and 6 bases from J; junction bases left unmatched: 9. CDR3 protein: CSVRWTGGAEAFF. The CDR3 DNA is TGCAGCGTTAGGTGGACAGGAGGAGCTGAAGCTTTCTTT.

The rearrangement links TRBV15 to TRBJ2-1; D assignment may be TRBD1 or TRBD2 (5 bases each). CDR3 size: 14 residues. V was clipped by 0 bases and J by 10 bases, with 13 bases between them. The germline CDR1 and CDR2 sequences are LNHNV and YYDKDF (reference sequence). The CDR3 sequence is CATSRDRGVKEQFF. The CDR3 region has the DNA TGTGCCACCAGCAGAGATCGAGGGGTCAAGGAGCAGTTCTTC.

CDR3 sequence reads: CASSTPQPSPGELFF. The CDR3, as DNA: TGTGCCAGTAGTACCCCCCAACCCTCCCCCGGGGAGCTGTTTTTT. The chain has TRBV19 and TRBJ2-2; no clear D gene. CDR3 size: 15 residues. Germline CDR1 reads LNHDA; CDR2 reads SQIVND (reference sequence). Trimming took 4 bases from V and 6 from J, leaving 15 bases between them.

Only one count was recorded for this clonotype. The rearrangement uses TRBV7-2 and TRBJ1-2, with D unresolved. CDR3 length: 15 residues. Germline CDR1 reads SGHTA; CDR2 reads FQGNSA. Trimming stripped 2 bases from V and 0 bases from J, with 10 bases between. CDR3 sequence reads: CASSLQGGTNYGYTF. The DNA for the CDR3 is TGTGCCAGCAGCTTACAAGGCGGCACTAACTATGGCTACACCTTC. Based on the CDR3 plus reference TRBV7-2 and TRBJ1-2, the full variable domain is GAGVSQSPSNKVTEKGKDVELRCDPISGHTALYWYRQSLGQGLEFLIYFQGNSAPDKSGLPSDRFSAERTGGSVSTLTIQRTQQEDSAVYLCASSLQGGTNYGYTFGSGTRLTVV.

V and J are TRBV5-6 and TRBJ2-7; 7 bases are a match to TRBD1. Germline-derived CDR1 and CDR2 are SGHDT and YYEEEE. The CDR3 is 15 residues long. V shed 0 bases and J 2 bases; nucleotides not matched to a gene: 5. CDR3 residues: CASSLGAGGTYEQYF. DNA for the CDR3: TGTGCCAGCAGCTTGGGGGCAGGGGGAACCTACGAGCAGTACTTC.

The rearrangement joins TRBV9 to TRBJ1-6, with 10 bases fitting TRBD1. Germline V gene data show CDR1 as SGDLS and CDR2 as YYNGEE. The CDR3 runs 15 residues. The trim removed 3 bases at V and 9 bases at J, leaving 6 bases unmatched. Here the CDR3 DNA reads TGTGCCAGCAGCGCCCGGGACAGGGGATTTTCACCCCTCCACTTT. Encoded protein: CASSARDRGFSPLHF.

V is TRBV5-1 and J is TRBJ1-5; D is unresolved. Germline V gene sequence: CDR1 SGHRS, CDR2 YFSETQ. V lost 1 base, J lost 1 base, and 6 bases lay in between. There are 14 residues in the CDR3. The CDR3 sequence: CASSLLSSNQPQHF. As DNA, the CDR3 is TGCGCCAGCAGCTTGTTATCCAGCAATCAGCCCCAGCATTTT.

This sequence joins TRBV2 and TRBJ1-2, with TRBD1 matching over 9 bases. Trimming removed 4 bases from V and 4 bases from J; junction bases left unmatched: 1. From germline, CDR1 is SNHLY and CDR2 FYNNEI. There are 13 residues in the CDR3. The CDR3 bases are TGTGCCAGCAGTGGGGGACAGGGCTATGGCTACACCTTC. Amino acid sequence: CASSGGQGYGYTF. Full variable domain (outside the CDR3, taken from reference TRBV2 and TRBJ1-2): EPEVTQTPSHQVTQMGQEVILRCVPISNHLYFYWYRQILGQKVEFLVSFYNNEISEKSEIFDDQFSVERPDGSNFTLKIRSTKLEDSAMYFCASSGGQGYGYTFGSGTRLTVV.

This chain connects TRBV6-5 to TRBJ2-7, with D possibly TRBD2 on 7 matching bases. The CDR3 contains 16 residues. Trimming shortened V by 0 bases and J by 1 base, and 13 bases separated the two germline ends. The germline gives CDR1 MNHEY, CDR2 SVGAGI. Here the CDR3 reads CASSYSTGGASYEQYF. In DNA form, the CDR3 reads TGTGCCAGCAGTTACTCGACGGGGGGCGCATCCTACGAGCAGTACTTC.

The chain combines TRBV2 with TRBJ2-7; D unclear. CDR3 length equals 14 residues. Germline V CDR1 and CDR2: SNHLY, FYNNEI. V was cut by 3 bases and J by 2 bases, with 11 bases left in between. CDR3 sequence: CASSDKSLTYEQYF. For the CDR3, the DNA is TGTGCCAGCAGTGATAAGTCTTTAACCTACGAGCAGTACTTC.

The V call is TRBV3-1, the J call TRBJ1-1; 9 bases match TRBD1. The CDR3 extends over 13 amino acids. CDR1 and CDR2 from the germline V gene are LGHDT and YNNKEL (reference sequence). Trimming at V came to 4 bases and at J to 7 bases, leaving 4 bases not matched to a gene. The CDR3 sequence: CASSRQGGVEAFF. CDR3 nucleotides: TGTGCCAGCAGCCGACAGGGGGGAGTTGAAGCTTTCTTT.

This clonotype showed up just a few times. The chain recombines TRBV29-1 with TRBJ2-7; 8 positions agree with TRBD1. Trimming at V came to 2 bases and at J to 5 bases, leaving 5 bases not matched to a gene. Germline values: CDR1 SQVTM, CDR2 ANQGSEA. The CDR3 runs to 13 residues. In nucleotides, the CDR3 is TGCAGCGTTGAAACCCCAGGGGGCGACGAGCAGTACTTC. Residues: CSVETPGGDEQYF.